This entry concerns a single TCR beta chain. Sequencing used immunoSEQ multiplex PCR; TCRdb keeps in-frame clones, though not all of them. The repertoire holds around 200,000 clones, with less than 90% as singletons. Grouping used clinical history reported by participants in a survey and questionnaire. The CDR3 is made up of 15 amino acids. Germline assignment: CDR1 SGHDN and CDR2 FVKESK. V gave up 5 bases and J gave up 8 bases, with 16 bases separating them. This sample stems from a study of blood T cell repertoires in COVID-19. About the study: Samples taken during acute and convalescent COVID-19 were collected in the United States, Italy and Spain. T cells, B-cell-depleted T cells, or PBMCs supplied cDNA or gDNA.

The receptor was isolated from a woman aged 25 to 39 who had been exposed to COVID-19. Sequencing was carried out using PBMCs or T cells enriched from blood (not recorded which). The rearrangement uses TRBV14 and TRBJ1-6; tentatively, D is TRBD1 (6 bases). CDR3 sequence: CASSKTGTIDSPLHF. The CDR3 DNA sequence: TGTGCCAGCAGCAAGACCGGGACAATCGATTCACCCCTCCACTTT.